A single sample is the source of the 18 T cell receptor beta chains below, sequenced in a study of spatial heterogeneity in lung cancer. In TCRdb, the 5' RACE reads were re-called with MiXCR into one record per CDR3 protein. The data contain over 15,000 distinct CDR3 sequences, 5% to 7.5% of them singletons. Sample time point: blood at routine non-recurrence follow-up after resection. Sequencing was performed on PBMCs, taken at follow-up. The receptors shown here come from a male donor with early-stage non-small cell lung cancer.

This clonotype was observed at least ten times. The J gene is TRBJ2-1, the V gene TRBV3-1, with D maybe TRBD1 (5 bases). Germline lookup yields CDR1 LGHDT and CDR2 YNNKEL (reference sequence). V lost 1 base and J 6 bases, leaving 13 bases between the germline ends. The CDR3 contains 15 residues. Here the CDR3 reads CASSQAQGKGNEQFF. In DNA, the CDR3 is TGTGCCAGCAGCCAAGCCCAGGGTAAGGGCAATGAGCAGTTCTTC.

This clonotype has at least ten counts. CDR3 bases: TGTGCCAGCAGTCCGGACGGGGGTATTCAGTACTTC. This codes for CASSPDGGIQYF. The V call is TRBV5-6, the J call TRBJ2-4; TRBD2 might be the D (6 bases). Trimming cost V 5 bases and J 10 bases, with 13 bases left between them. This CDR3 contains 12 residues. Germline V gene data show CDR1 as SGHDT and CDR2 as YYEEEE.

The table lists this clonotype with many counts. The CDR3 sequence is CASSQERGMRKLFF. In nucleotides, the CDR3 is TGCGCCAGCAGCCAAGAGCGCGGAATGAGAAAACTGTTTTTT. The chain couples TRBV4-3 to TRBJ1-4; D unresolved. CDR1 is LGHNA, CDR2 YSLEER, per germline. Trimming removed 0 bases at V and 10 bases at J, with 12 bases between. This CDR3 has 14 residues.

This clonotype was observed a handful of times. V usage is TRBV20-1 and J usage is TRBJ1-5, with D maybe TRBD1 (5 bases). This CDR3 is built from 13 residues. The ends were cut back, 6 bases at V and 3 bases at J, with 12 bases in the middle. CDR1 is DFQATT, CDR2 SNEGSKA, per germline (reference sequence). The DNA of the CDR3 is TGCAGTGCGGGGGTGGCCCCCAATCAGCCCCAGCATTTT. Its protein product is CSAGVAPNQPQHF.

This clonotype was counted ten times or more. One end of the junction is discordant with germline, which a read error may explain. The chain links TRBV7-2 to TRBJ2-5; tentative D call: TRBD1 (6 bases). This CDR3 contains 15 residues. CDR1 and CDR2 (germline): SGHTA, FQGNSA. CDR3 sequence: CASTLLVGASETQYF. In DNA form, the CDR3 reads TGTGCCAGCACCTTATTGGTGGGGGCGAGTGAGACCCAGTACTTC.

In this sample, this clonotype turned up a few times. The rearrangement joins TRBV2 to TRBJ2-1; tentatively, D is TRBD2 (5 bases). Germline V CDR1 and CDR2: SNHLY, FYNNEI. This CDR3 has 13 residues. V was pared by 4 bases and J by 8 bases, with 12 bases between. CDR3 protein: CASSVTRSDEQFF. The CDR3 DNA follows: TGTGCCAGCAGTGTTACTAGGTCCGATGAGCAGTTCTTC.

In its sample, this clonotype was seen many times. The rearrangement links TRBV6-2 or TRBV6-3 to TRBJ2-1; 12 bases agree with TRBD2. The CDR3 consists of 14 residues. The germline V gene encodes CDR1 MNHEY and CDR2 SVGEGT. CDR3 bases: TGTGCGGCGGGCCTAGCGGGAGGGTGGAGTGAGCAGTTCTTC. Amino acid sequence: CAAGLAGGWSEQFF.

This clonotype showed up many times. The chain couples TRBV28 to TRBJ2-3; D might be TRBD2 (6 bases). V lost 6 bases to trimming and J lost 1 base, with 14 bases between them. CDR3 size: 15 residues. CDR1 is MDHEN and CDR2 is SYDVKM in the germline V gene. CDR3 in DNA: TGTGCCAGCAGCGGGAGCAGCCGTGGCACAGATACGCAGTATTTT. It translates to CASSGSSRGTDTQYF.

This clonotype was seen at least ten times. An end of the junction differs from the germline gene, which may be a read error. The J gene is TRBJ1-1, the V gene TRBV6-2 or TRBV6-3; D not resolved. Germline-derived CDR1 and CDR2 are MNHEY and SVGEGT. CDR3 length: 14 amino acids. For the CDR3, the DNA is TGTGCCAGCAGTGCCAACGACCTGAACACTGAAGCTTGCTTT. This gives the protein CASSANDLNTEACF.

The table lists this clonotype with many counts. The chain uses TRBV20-1 and TRBJ1-5; TRBD1 agrees at 7 bases. CDR3 size: 15 residues. Per germline, CDR1 DFQATT and CDR2 SNEGSKA (reference sequence). With 3 bases clipped from V and 0 bases from J, the junction kept 5 bases outside the gene matches. The DNA for the CDR3 is TGCAGTGCTAGTCCGACAGGGAATAGCAATCAGCCCCAGCATTTT. This encodes CSASPTGNSNQPQHF.

At least ten counts were recorded for this clonotype. The chain couples TRBV4-2 to TRBJ2-2, with D possibly being TRBD1 (6 bases). Germline lookup yields CDR1 LGHNA and CDR2 YNFKEQ. V was pared by 0 bases and J by 2 bases, with 10 bases between. This CDR3 comprises 16 residues. CDR3 amino acids: CASSQDPGQNTGELFF. In nucleotides, the CDR3 is TGTGCCAGCAGCCAAGACCCGGGACAAAACACCGGGGAGCTGTTTTTT.

This clonotype was counted many times. The chain is built from TRBV10-3 and TRBJ2-7; possibly TRBD1 for D (6 bases). V lost 10 bases, J lost 0 bases, and 10 bases lay in between. The CDR3 sequence is 12 residues long. Germline loops: CDR1 ENHRY, CDR2 SYGVKD. DNA of the CDR3: TGTGCCACGAGGGACACCTCCTACGAGCAGTACTTC. This sequence encodes CATRDTSYEQYF.

This clonotype was detected many times. This chain connects TRBV11-2 to TRBJ2-7, with 9 bases fitting TRBD1. V was clipped by 0 bases and J by 5 bases; unmatched bases: 5. Germline CDR1 and CDR2: SGHAT and FQNNGV. The length of the CDR3 is 15 residues. The DNA for the CDR3 is TGTGCCAGCAGCTTAGATGGGACAGGGACCCACGAGCAGTACTTC. This gives the protein CASSLDGTGTHEQYF.

This clonotype rates as medium-sized. The chain employs TRBV5-1 and TRBJ2-7, with D unresolved. V lost 4 bases and J lost 5, with 19 bases in between. The CDR3 extends over 15 amino acids. Germline loops: CDR1 SGHRS, CDR2 YFSETQ. The CDR3 spells CASSTPGLRADEQYF. The CDR3 DNA sequence: TGCGCCAGCAGCACTCCGGGCCTCCGGGCCGACGAGCAGTACTTC.

This clonotype is medium-sized within its sample. The chain joins TRBV29-1 to TRBJ2-3; D remains ambiguous. The V gene lost 3 bases and the J gene lost 4 bases, with 17 bases spanning the gap. Germline lookup yields CDR1 SQVTM and CDR2 ANQGSEA. There are 15 residues in the CDR3. CDR3 sequence reads: CSVDLGTEEADTQYF. DNA for the CDR3: TGCAGCGTTGACCTGGGCACCGAGGAAGCAGATACGCAGTATTTT.

The chain recombines TRBV6-2 or TRBV6-3 with TRBJ2-1; perhaps TRBD1 as D (5 bases). The V and J ends lost 10 bases and 1 base respectively, with 17 bases between them. The CDR3 contains 15 residues. Per the germline V gene, CDR1 is MNHEY and CDR2 is SVGEGT. The CDR3 reads CATHRGGNSYNEQFF. CDR3 DNA: TGTGCCACCCATAGGGGCGGAAATTCCTACAATGAGCAGTTCTTC.

V is TRBV7-9 and J is TRBJ2-3; 11 bases match TRBD2. CDR1 SEHNR and CDR2 FQNEAQ come from the germline V gene (reference sequence). This CDR3 is 18 amino acids long. Unmatched junction bases numbered 10, after V lost 5 bases and J lost 0 bases. The CDR3 DNA sequence: TGTGCCAGCAGCCCCCCGCCGGGACTAGCGGACAGCACAGATACGCAGTATTTT. Amino acids: CASSPPPGLADSTDTQYF.

This clonotype has a handful of counts. CDR3 residues: CASSAIPGPGELFF. In DNA, the CDR3 is TGCGCCAGCAGCGCCATTCCAGGGCCCGGGGAGCTGTTTTTT. The genes are TRBV5-1 and TRBJ2-2; D might be TRBD1 (5 bases). The length of the CDR3 is 14 residues. With 4 bases removed from V and 6 bases from J, the gap between germline ends came to 13 bases. Germline V gene data show CDR1 as SGHRS and CDR2 as YFSETQ.